This TCR beta chain was captured in a study of cytomegalovirus exposure and HLA in healthy donors. V lost 5 bases and J lost 3; bases outside the gene matches: 10. CDR1 and CDR2 (germline): LNHDA, SQIVND (reference sequence). CDR3 length: 17 residues. In regard to this clone: Its antigen is still unknown.

Whole-study results and caveats: Earlier analysis yielded a pattern in which most TCR beta V segments were productive about 87% or about 30% of the time. Reports state that TCR beta sequences accurately predicted most subjects' HLA-A and HLA-B alleles. One variant, a missense change in DCLRE1C, was linked in a later analysis to TCR beta V- and J-gene trimming. Sequencing probably produced one cluster of sequence variants that were highly shared.

PCR was performed using 60 Vbeta and 13 Jbeta primers. The protocol was immunoSEQ multiplex PCR, while the TCRdb copy is restricted to in-frame clones and leaves out a portion. The data show about 190,000 clones, 75% to 90% seen once. V usage is TRBV19 and J usage is TRBJ2-2; 9 bases are a match to TRBD1. Sequencing input: PBMCs. This clonotype originated in a woman younger than 30 in good health and CMV-seronegative. CDR3 nucleotide sequence: TGTGCCAGTAGTTTCCGGACAGGGGTGAGGGACACCGGGGAGCTGTTTTTT. Translation gives CASSFRTGVRDTGELFF.